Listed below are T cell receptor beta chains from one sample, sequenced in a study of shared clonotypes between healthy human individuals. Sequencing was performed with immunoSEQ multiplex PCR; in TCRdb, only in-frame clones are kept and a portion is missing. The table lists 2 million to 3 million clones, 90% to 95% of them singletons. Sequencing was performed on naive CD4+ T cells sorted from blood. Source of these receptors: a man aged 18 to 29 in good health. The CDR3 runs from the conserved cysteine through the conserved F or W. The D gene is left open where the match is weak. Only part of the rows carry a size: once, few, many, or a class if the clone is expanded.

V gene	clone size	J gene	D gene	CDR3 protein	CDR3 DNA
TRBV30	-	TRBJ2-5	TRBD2	CAWSVLLLAPQETQYF	TGTGCCTGGAGTGTCCTCCTACTAGCGCCGCAAGAGACCCAGTACTTC
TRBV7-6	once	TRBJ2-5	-	CASSPQSETQYF	TGTGCCAGCAGCCCTCAATCCGAGACCCAGTACTTC
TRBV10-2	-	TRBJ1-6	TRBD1	CASSDTGDPLHF	TGCGCCAGCAGTGACACAGGGGACCCGCTCCACTTT
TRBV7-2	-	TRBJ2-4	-	CASSLGRGRGKNIQYF	TGTGCCAGCAGCCTGGGGAGGGGGCGAGGCAAAAACATTCAGTACTTC
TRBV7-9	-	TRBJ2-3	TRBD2	CASSLGTSGVADTQYF	TGTGCCAGCAGCTTGGGGACTAGCGGGGTCGCAGATACGCAGTATTTT
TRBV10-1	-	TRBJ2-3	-	CASSDSGSDTQYF	TGCGCCAGCAGTGATTCTGGGTCGGATACGCAGTATTTT
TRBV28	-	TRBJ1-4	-	CASSLVGHNEKLFF	TGTGCCAGCAGTTTAGTGGGGCATAATGAAAAACTGTTTTTT
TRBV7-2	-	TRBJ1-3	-	CASRPTTSSGNTIYF	TGTGCCAGCAGGCCCACCACGAGCTCTGGAAACACCATATATTTT
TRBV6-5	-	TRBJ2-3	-	CASTPQGGINTQYF	TGTGCCAGCACCCCCCAAGGCGGAATTAATACGCAGTATTTT
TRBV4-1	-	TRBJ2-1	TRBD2	CASSQGTSGNYNEQFF	TGCGCCAGCAGCCAGGGGACTAGCGGAAACTACAATGAGCAGTTCTTC
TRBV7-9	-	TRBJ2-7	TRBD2	CASSAASGSSYEQYF	TGTGCCAGCAGCGCCGCCAGCGGGAGTTCCTACGAGCAGTACTTC
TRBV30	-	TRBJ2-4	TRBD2	CAWSSGGLAKNIQYF	TGTGCCTGGAGTTCGGGGGGACTAGCCAAAAACATTCAGTACTTC
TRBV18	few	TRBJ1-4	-	CASSPGANEKLFF	TGTGCCAGCTCACCGGGAGCTAATGAAAAACTGTTTTTT
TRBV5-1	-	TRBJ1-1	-	CASTSGPLGAEAFF	TGCGCCAGCACCTCCGGACCTTTGGGCGCTGAAGCTTTCTTT
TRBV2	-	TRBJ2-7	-	CASRDSHSLTNEQYF	TGTGCCAGCAGGGACAGCCATTCCCTGACGAACGAGCAGTACTTC
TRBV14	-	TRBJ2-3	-	CASSQDIGHPSTDTQYF	TGTGCCAGCAGCCAAGATATCGGACACCCTAGCACAGATACGCAGTATTTT
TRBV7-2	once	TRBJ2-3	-	CASSLAITGTDTQYF	TGTGCCAGCAGCTTAGCTATTACAGGGACAGATACGCAGTATTTT
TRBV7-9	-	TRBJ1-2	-	CASSVADYGYTF	TGTGCCAGCAGCGTGGCAGACTATGGCTACACCTTC
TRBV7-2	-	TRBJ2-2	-	CASSFMVTGELFF	TGTGCCAGCAGCTTTATGGTAACCGGGGAGCTGTTTTTT
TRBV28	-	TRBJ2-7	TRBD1	CASSLPDRKSHEQYF	TGTGCCAGCAGTTTGCCGGACAGGAAGAGTCACGAGCAGTACTTC
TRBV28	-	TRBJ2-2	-	CASRSEGTGELFF	TGTGCCAGCAGATCAGAGGGGACCGGGGAGCTGTTTTTT
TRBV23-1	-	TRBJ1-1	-	CASSRGNTEAFF	TGCGCCAGCAGTCGGGGGAACACTGAAGCTTTCTTT
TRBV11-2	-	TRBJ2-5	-	CASSLGVQETQYF	TGTGCCAGCAGCCTGGGAGTACAAGAGACCCAGTACTTC
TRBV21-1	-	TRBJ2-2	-	CASSKAQDRGFPGELFF	TGTGCCAGCAGCAAAGCCCAGGACAGGGGGTTTCCGGGGGAGCTGTTTTTT
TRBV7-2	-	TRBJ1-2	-	CASSPGSSNYGYTF	TGTGCCAGCAGCCCAGGGAGCTCTAACTATGGCTACACCTTC